The rows below give T cell receptor beta chains drawn from one sample of a study of Ad26.COV2.S vaccination and SARS-CoV-2 variants. Some clones are missing from TCRdb's copy, which holds only in-frame ones; the method was immunoSEQ multiplex PCR. The table has a few hundred thousand clones, around 87% seen once. The sample in question was peripheral blood, obtained in a trial of Ad26.COV2.S vaccine versus placebo. These receptors all come from a person aged 18-60 years who received the Ad26.COV2.S COVID-19 vaccine or a placebo. The CDR3 runs from the conserved cysteine through the conserved F or W. Each record gives: V gene, clone size, D gene, J gene, CDR3 protein, CDR3 DNA. The D gene is left open where the match is weak. Clone size appears in some rows only: once, few, many, or a class for an expanded clone.

V: TRBV30
size: -
D: -
J: TRBJ2-1
CDR3: CAWRGNSYNEQFF
DNA: TGTGCCTGGAGGGGTAACTCCTACAATGAGCAGTTCTTC

V: TRBV7-2
size: -
D: TRBD1
J: TRBJ1-2
CDR3: CASSLEAGQGTF
DNA: TGTGCCAGCAGCTTAGAAGCGGGACAGGGTACCTTC

V: TRBV5-1
size: -
D: -
J: TRBJ2-7
CDR3: CASSLPRAGHEQYF
DNA: TGCGCCAGCAGCTTGCCGAGGGCTGGTCACGAGCAGTACTTC

V: TRBV15
size: -
D: -
J: TRBJ2-7
CDR3: CATSRDLREPYEQYF
DNA: TGTGCCACCAGCAGAGATCTTAGGGAACCCTACGAGCAGTACTTC

V: TRBV11-3
size: -
D: -
J: TRBJ2-1
CDR3: CASSLGLMNEQFF
DNA: TGTGCCAGCAGCTTAGGTTTAATGAATGAGCAGTTCTTC

V: TRBV7-9
size: -
D: -
J: TRBJ2-1
CDR3: CASSIGEQFF
DNA: TGTGCCAGCAGCATAGGAGAGCAGTTCTTC

V: TRBV7-6
size: -
D: TRBD1
J: TRBJ1-3
CDR3: CASSIDREGSGNTIYF
DNA: TGTGCCAGCAGCATCGACAGGGAAGGATCTGGAAACACCATATATTTT

V: TRBV6-4
size: -
D: TRBD1
J: TRBJ1-6
CDR3: CASSEQGAENSPLHF
DNA: TGTGCCAGCAGTGAGCAGGGGGCAGAAAATTCACCCCTCCACTTT

V: TRBV2
size: -
D: -
J: TRBJ2-1
CDR3: CASREQGRDEQFF
DNA: TGTGCCAGCAGGGAACAGGGTCGGGATGAGCAGTTCTTC

V: TRBV19
size: -
D: -
J: TRBJ1-2
CDR3: CASSIDREGYTF
DNA: TGTGCCAGTAGTATAGATCGCGAAGGCTACACCTTC

V: TRBV11-3
size: once
D: -
J: TRBJ2-2
CDR3: CASSPGWGNTGELFF
DNA: TGTGCCAGCAGCCCCGGGTGGGGAAACACCGGGGAGCTGTTTTTT

V: TRBV19
size: -
D: -
J: TRBJ2-4
CDR3: CASSIAPLAKNIQYF
DNA: TGTGCCAGTAGTATAGCCCCTTTGGCCAAAAACATTCAGTACTTC

V: TRBV4-1
size: -
D: TRBD2
J: TRBJ2-3
CDR3: CASSQDGLAGGGDTQYF
DNA: TGCGCCAGCAGCCAAGACGGGCTAGCGGGGGGGGGAGATACGCAGTATTTT

V: TRBV5-6
size: -
D: TRBD1
J: TRBJ1-2
CDR3: CASSFGTGNYGYTF
DNA: TGTGCCAGCAGCTTCGGGACAGGAAACTATGGCTACACCTTC

V: TRBV6-5
size: -
D: -
J: TRBJ1-2
CDR3: CASSTPRGYGYTF
DNA: TGTGCCAGCAGTACCCCCAGGGGCTATGGCTACACCTTC

V: TRBV27
size: -
D: TRBD2
J: TRBJ2-7
CDR3: CAAGTGRSYEQYF
DNA: TGTGCAGCGGGAACAGGTAGATCCTACGAGCAGTACTTC

V: TRBV19
size: -
D: -
J: TRBJ1-1
CDR3: CASTKFSSGGMNTEAFF
DNA: TGTGCCAGTACCAAATTTAGCTCGGGGGGCATGAACACTGAAGCTTTCTTT

V: TRBV12-5
size: -
D: -
J: TRBJ2-5
CDR3: CASGLATQETQYF
DNA: TGTGCTAGTGGTTTAGCGACCCAAGAGACCCAGTACTTC

V: TRBV6-5
size: -
D: TRBD1
J: TRBJ2-7
CDR3: CASSYSIATGPYEQYF
DNA: TGTGCCAGCAGTTACTCGATTGCGACAGGGCCCTACGAGCAGTACTTC

V: TRBV9
size: -
D: TRBD1
J: TRBJ2-7
CDR3: CASSVTGQGSYEQYF
DNA: TGTGCCAGCAGCGTAACGGGACAGGGATCCTACGAGCAGTACTTC